These 27 T cell receptor beta chains share one sample of origin, sequenced in a study of blood T cell repertoires in COVID-19 (dated by TCRdb to the early 2020s). Library method: the immunoSEQ multiplex PCR assay. The source is immuneACCESS, and TCRdb retained only in-frame sequences with V and J called. Part of the clones is not carried over; for the studies checked, unresolved V genes explain less than half of this, and the remainder is unexplained. In all, the sample holds about 300,000 clones, and 88% of those were seen once. The ten biggest clones cover 9% to 9.5% of the sample. Sequenced: peripheral blood. The source is a man younger than 35 with active or convalescent COVID-19.

This sequence joins TRBV5-5 and TRBJ1-1; 7 bases fit TRBD1. The V gene end was trimmed by 0 bases and the J gene end by 5 bases; junction bases not matched to a gene: 4. The CDR3 extends over 14 amino acids. Germline V gene sequence: CDR1 SGHKS, CDR2 YYEKEE (reference sequence). The CDR3 sequence: CASSLALQGTEAFF. For the CDR3, the DNA is TGTGCCAGCAGCTTGGCCTTACAGGGGACTGAAGCTTTCTTT. The full variable domain, its missing parts supplied by reference TRBV5-5 and TRBJ1-1, is DAGVTQSPTHLIKTRGQQVTLRCSPISGHKSVSWYQQVLGQGPQFIFQYYEKEERGRGNFPDRFSARQFPNYSSELNVNALLLGDSALYLCASSLALQGTEAFFGQGTRLTVV.

V is TRBV9 and J is TRBJ2-1; TRBD2 matches at 7 bases. The CDR3 is made up of 15 amino acids. In germline, CDR1 is SGDLS, CDR2 YYNGEE. The junction had 5 bases not matched to a gene; V was cut back by 4 bases and J by 1 base. This CDR3 is CASSSGRESYNEQFF. The CDR3 DNA reads as TGTGCCAGCAGCTCTGGGAGGGAGTCCTACAATGAGCAGTTCTTC.

The chain employs TRBV18 and TRBJ2-1; no reliable D call. Trimming removed 2 bases from V and 7 bases from J, with 9 bases in between. The germline V gene has CDR1 KGHSH and CDR2 LQKENI. This CDR3 spans 13 amino acids. The CDR3, as DNA: TGTGCCAGCTCACCAGAGAGGCGGAATGAGCAGTTCTTC. Residues: CASSPERRNEQFF.

The rearrangement uses TRBV11-3 and TRBJ2-7, with D tentatively TRBD2 (5 bases). This CDR3 has 16 amino acids. The germline V gene has CDR1 SGHNT and CDR2 YENEEA. The V end lost 5 bases, the J end lost 5 bases, and 22 bases lay between the germline ends. The CDR3: CASSLSRVRASHEQYF. As DNA, the CDR3 is TGTGCCAGCAGCCTCTCGCGGGTGAGGGCATCCCACGAGCAGTACTTC.

The chain combines TRBV5-1 with TRBJ1-5, with TRBD1 identical over 7 bases. Losses at the gene ends were 0 bases for V and 4 bases for J; bases not matched to a gene: 7. CDR3 length equals 16 residues. Germline lookup yields CDR1 SGHRS and CDR2 YFSETQ. The CDR3 is CASSLDGTVRNQPQHF. The DNA for the CDR3 is TGCGCCAGCAGCTTGGACGGGACAGTAAGAAATCAGCCCCAGCATTTT. Variable domain in full (rest from reference TRBV5-1 and TRBJ1-5): KAGVTQTPRYLIKTRGQQVTLSCSPISGHRSVSWYQQTPGQGLQFLFEYFSETQRNKGNFPGRFSGRQFSNSRSEMNVSTLELGDSALYLCASSLDGTVRNQPQHFGDGTRLSIL.

The chain carries TRBV7-2 and TRBJ1-5; D unclear. There are 13 residues in the CDR3. The V gene lost 1 base and the J gene lost 11 bases, with 12 bases spanning the gap. CDR1 and CDR2 from the germline V gene are SGHTA and FQGNSA. For the CDR3, the DNA is TGTGCCAGCAGCTTAGGGGCTACGGTGGCCCAGCATTTT. Its translation is CASSLGATVAQHF.

The genes are TRBV9 and TRBJ1-2; TRBD1 agrees at 7 bases. The CDR3 loop spans 14 amino acids. Germline assignment: CDR1 SGDLS and CDR2 YYNGEE. Unmatched junction bases numbered 5, after V lost 3 bases and J lost 3 bases. The CDR3 DNA is TGTGCCAGCAGCGAGACAGGGAAGGACTATGGCTACACCTTC. It encodes CASSETGKDYGYTF. Complete variable domain (other parts from reference TRBV9 and TRBJ1-2): DSGVTQTPKHLITATGQRVTLRCSPRSGDLSVYWYQQSLDQGLQFLIQYYNGEERAKGNILERFSAQQFPDLHSELNLSSLELGDSALYFCASSETGKDYGYTFGSGTRLTVV.

J is TRBJ1-1 and V is TRBV2, with D possibly being TRBD1 (5 bases). This CDR3 contains 13 residues. The V gene's germline CDR1 is SNHLY and CDR2 FYNNEI. Trimming shortened V by 7 bases and J by 5 bases, and 14 bases separated the two germline ends. The CDR3 loop reads CASNSREGTEAFF. The CDR3 DNA reads as TGTGCCAGCAATTCCAGGGAGGGGACTGAAGCTTTCTTT.

J is TRBJ2-7 and V is TRBV18, with a possible D match to TRBD2 (8 bases). V dropped 2 bases and J dropped 3 bases, with 14 bases sitting between them. The CDR3 length is 15 residues. Looked up from germline, CDR1 is KGHSH and CDR2 is LQKENI. The CDR3 DNA is TGTGCCAGCTCACCATCGGGAGGGGGCTACTACGAGCAGTACTTC. This gives the protein CASSPSGGGYYEQYF.

The gene calls are TRBV9 and TRBJ1-6, with unresolved D. Germline-derived CDR1 and CDR2 are SGDLS and YYNGEE. V was cut by 0 bases and J by 7 bases, with 11 bases left in between. This CDR3 contains 15 residues. The CDR3 protein is CASSVGVGPNSPLHF. CDR3 in DNA: TGTGCCAGCAGCGTAGGGGTTGGGCCGAATTCACCCCTCCACTTT.

The chain couples TRBV2 to TRBJ1-2, with D uncertain. The CDR3 length is 14 residues. The germline V and J ends were trimmed by 2 bases and 2 bases, with 9 bases remaining between them. CDR1 is SNHLY, CDR2 FYNNEI, per germline. The CDR3 region is CASSEPRVNYGYTF. CDR3 sequence (DNA): TGTGCCAGCAGTGAACCTCGGGTAAACTATGGCTACACCTTC.

V usage is TRBV25-1 and J usage is TRBJ1-1; tentatively, D is TRBD1 (6 bases). CDR3 size: 13 residues. Germline CDR1 MGHDK, CDR2 SYGVNS. Trimming took off 1 base at V and 4 bases at J, with 7 bases between the two ends. The CDR3 bases are TGTGCCAGCAGTGAATCAGGGGTCACTGAAGCTTTCTTT. It translates to CASSESGVTEAFF.

The genes are TRBV19 and TRBJ2-7; 8 nucleotides line up with TRBD1. Germline values: CDR1 LNHDA, CDR2 SQIVND (reference sequence). V was clipped by 5 bases and J by 2 bases; unmatched bases: 5. The CDR3 is 14 amino acids. In DNA form, the CDR3 reads TGTGCCAGTAGTGCGGACAGGGCCCCCTACGAGCAGTACTTC. The encoded protein is CASSADRAPYEQYF.

This clone appeared once. The rearrangement joins TRBV10-3 to TRBJ1-4; D gene unclear. Germline assignment: CDR1 ENHRY and CDR2 SYGVKD. Trimming left V 5 bases short and J 1 base short, with 8 bases between. The CDR3 extends over 14 amino acids. DNA for the CDR3: TGTGCCATCAGTCCGACAATAACTAATGAAAAACTGTTTTTT. It specifies CAISPTITNEKLFF.

The CDR3 here is CASSVTATGRSNSPLHF. CDR3 DNA sequence: TGTGCCAGCAGCGTGACAGCCACAGGTCGTTCCAATTCACCCCTCCACTTT. The J gene is TRBJ1-6, the V gene TRBV9; perhaps TRBD1 as D (5 bases). Germline V gives CDR1 SGDLS, CDR2 YYNGEE. The CDR3 consists of 17 residues. V was pared by 2 bases and J by 7 bases, with 19 bases between.

The V call is TRBV9, the J call TRBJ1-2; D is ambiguous. CDR1 and CDR2 from the germline V gene are SGDLS and YYNGEE. The CDR3 spans 13 residues. V was trimmed by 0 bases and J by 6 bases, leaving 9 bases between them. CDR3 nucleotides: TGTGCCAGCAGCGTAGAACAGTTTAATGGCTACACCTTC. Its protein is CASSVEQFNGYTF.

V is TRBV20-1 and J is TRBJ2-3; perhaps TRBD2 as D (5 bases). Trimming shortened V by 3 bases and J by 0 bases, and 7 bases separated the two germline ends. CDR3 length: 13 amino acids. Germline CDR1 DFQATT, CDR2 SNEGSKA (reference sequence). Written as DNA, the CDR3 is TGCAGTGCTAGTAGCGACAGCACAGATACGCAGTATTTT. Protein sequence: CSASSDSTDTQYF.

The chain has TRBV18 and TRBJ1-5; D not certain. The CDR3 consists of 12 residues. Germline V lookup: CDR1 KGHSH, CDR2 LQKENI. Trimming took off 3 bases at V and 6 bases at J, with 6 bases between the two ends. The CDR3: CASSPGSQPQHF. The CDR3 bases are TGTGCCAGCTCACCCGGGTCTCAGCCCCAGCATTTT. The entire variable domain, with the rest obtained from reference TRBV18 and TRBJ1-5, is as follows: NAGVMQNPRHLVRRRGQEARLRCSPMKGHSHVYWYRQLPEEGLKFMVYLQKENIIDESGMPKERFSAEFPKEGPSILRIQQVVRGDSAAYFCASSPGSQPQHFGDGTRLSIL.

The chain couples TRBV24-1 to TRBJ2-3; D unresolved. CDR3 length: 17 amino acids. CDR1 is KGHDR and CDR2 is SFDVKD in the germline V gene. The V gene lost 2 bases and the J gene lost 1 base, with 15 bases spanning the gap. CDR3 loop: CATSDSLSRVGTDTQYF. CDR3 nucleotides: TGTGCCACCAGTGATTCCCTTAGTAGAGTGGGCACAGATACGCAGTATTTT.

The chain is built from TRBV4-1 and TRBJ1-4; D gene unclear. Germline V gene sequence: CDR1 MGHRA, CDR2 YSYEKL. With 1 base removed from V and 8 bases from J, the gap between germline ends came to 8 bases. The length of the CDR3 is 13 residues. The CDR3 coding sequence is TGCGCCAGCAGCCAAGGGGTCAGGGAAAAACTGTTTTTT. This sequence encodes CASSQGVREKLFF.

This clone was counted a few times. This chain connects TRBV2 to TRBJ1-6; no reliable D call. The CDR3 extends over 12 amino acids. Trimming cost V 6 bases and J 7 bases, with 7 bases left between them. The germline CDR1 and CDR2 sequences are SNHLY and FYNNEI. CDR3 sequence reads: CASREFNSPLHF. CDR3 coding DNA: TGTGCCAGCAGGGAGTTCAATTCACCCCTCCACTTT. The variable domain in full, with the rest retrieved from reference TRBV2 and TRBJ1-6, is EPEVTQTPSHQVTQMGQEVILRCVPISNHLYFYWYRQILGQKVEFLVSFYNNEISEKSEIFDDQFSVERPDGSNFTLKIRSTKLEDSAMYFCASREFNSPLHFGNGTRLTVT.

This chain links TRBV6-5 with TRBJ1-1; 7 nucleotides line up with TRBD1. This CDR3 spans 13 amino acids. Germline-derived CDR1 and CDR2 are MNHEY and SVGAGI. Trimming cost V 4 bases and J 5 bases; bases outside gene matches: 4. The CDR3 region is CASSSRQGTEAFF. As DNA, the CDR3 is TGTGCCAGCAGTTCCCGACAGGGTACTGAAGCTTTCTTT.

This chain joins TRBV12-3 or TRBV12-4 and TRBJ1-2; 8 bases line up with TRBD1. V was pared by 8 bases and J by 2 bases, with 4 bases of the junction left unmatched. This CDR3 spans 13 amino acids. CDR3 DNA: TGTGCCAGCGTTCACAGGGGGAACTATGGCTACACCTTC. As protein: CASVHRGNYGYTF.

V and J are TRBV4-1 and TRBJ1-2; TRBD1 agrees at 7 bases. The germline V gene has CDR1 MGHRA and CDR2 YSYEKL. The junction had 6 bases not matched to a gene; V was cut back by 7 bases and J by 4 bases. There are 13 residues in the CDR3. The CDR3 DNA reads as TGCGCCAGCAAGGGACAGAAGCCCTATGGCTACACCTTC. The encoded protein is CASKGQKPYGYTF.

The chain carries TRBV7-2 and TRBJ2-3; TRBD2 matches 13 bases. The CDR3 length is 17 residues. The germline gives CDR1 SGHTA, CDR2 FQGNSA. The junction had 10 bases not matched to a gene; V was cut back by 4 bases and J by 6 bases. In DNA form, the CDR3 reads TGTGCCAGCAGCTCTTGGACTAGCGGGGGCTCCGGGGATACGCAGTATTTT. As protein: CASSSWTSGGSGDTQYF.

With regard to this clone: At one end, the junction sequence differs from germline, possibly due to a read error. The chain recombines TRBV11-2 with TRBJ1-1, with TRBD1 matching 8 bases. Germline CDR1 reads SGHAT; CDR2 reads FQNNGV. The CDR3 contains 13 residues. The CDR3 spells CASSIRGTGGPGF. CDR3 DNA sequence: TGTGCCAGCAGCATACGAGGGACAGGAGGGCCGGGCTTT. Drawing the rest from reference TRBV11-2 and TRBJ1-1, the complete variable domain is EAGVAQSPRYKIIEKRQSVAFWCNPISGHATLYWYQQILGQGPKLLIQFQNNGVVDDSQLPKDRFSAERLKGVDSTLKIQPAKLEDSAVYLCASSIRGTGGPGFGQGTRLTVV.

V usage is TRBV13 and J usage is TRBJ1-1; 9 bases align to TRBD1. The junction had 9 bases not matched to a gene; V was cut back by 5 bases and J by 5 bases. This CDR3 has 15 amino acids. From germline, CDR1 is PRHDT and CDR2 FYEKMQ (reference sequence). The CDR3 spells CASSPPGTGKTEAFF. In DNA form, the CDR3 reads TGTGCCAGCAGCCCCCCCGGGACAGGGAAAACTGAAGCTTTCTTT.